The present TCR beta chain was sequenced within a study of beta chain features in type 1 diabetes. Findings and caveats of the study: People with Type 1 diabetes carried modestly yet significantly shorter TCRB CDR3s in all four CD4+ subsets.

This clone was recorded at least ten times. Its antigen remains unknown. This CDR3 spans 12 amino acids. From germline, CDR1 is ENHRY and CDR2 SYGVKD. Trimming cost V 6 bases and J 0 bases, with 2 bases left between them. Every isolated RNA sample was fully reverse transcribed, so sequencing captured expressed TCRB transcripts. The method was immunoSEQ multiplex PCR; TCRdb's version includes in-frame clones alone and lacks a portion of them. The sample records about 390,000 clones, 9.6% being singletons. The TCR sequence derives from a man aged 25 to 40 with type 1 diabetes. The specimen was central memory CD4+ T cells from blood. The V call is TRBV10-3, the J call TRBJ2-2; D remains ambiguous. CDR3 residues: CAISPNTGELFF. CDR3 in DNA: TGTGCCATCAGCCCGAACACCGGGGAGCTGTTTTTT.